This TCR beta chain was documented in a study of T cell responses to AZD1222 COVID-19 vaccine. Looking at the study overall: Investigators merged groups given second doses at roughly 4 or roughly 12 weeks.

V was pared by 3 bases and J by 6 bases, with 13 bases between. The CDR3 spans 13 residues. Germline V gene data show CDR1 as SGHNT and CDR2 as YYREEE (reference sequence). Method: immunoSEQ multiplex PCR; TCRdb's copy keeps in-frame clones and lacks some. The sample includes almost 80,000 clones, 87% seen only once; the top ten take roughly 24%. This clonotype was sampled from an adult in good health. The material sequenced was peripheral blood, taken on day 0 of AZD1222 vaccination. V gene TRBV5-4 combines with J gene TRBJ2-7; D not resolved. This CDR3 reads CASSSMARGEQYF. The CDR3 DNA sequence: TGTGCCAGCAGCTCGATGGCCAGAGGCGAGCAGTACTTC.